This paragraph reports one TCR beta chain. The data are from a study of cytotoxic CD8 clonotypes in ibrutinib-treated CLL. Only in-frame clones appear in the TCRdb table, and some are missing; sequencing was by immunoSEQ multiplex PCR. The sample carries approximately 100,000 clones, about 78% recorded once. The sequence came from a human donor with chronic lymphocytic leukemia. The specimen comprised PBMCs, sampled after 12 months of ibrutinib treatment.

CDR3 region: CASSLTGGAKHF. CDR3 sequence (DNA): TGTGCCAGCAGTTTAACAGGGGGGGCTAAGCATTTT. The chain is built from TRBV28 and TRBJ1-5, with 8 bases fitting TRBD1. The CDR3 sequence is 12 residues long. Germline V CDR1 and CDR2: MDHEN, SYDVKM. Losses at the gene ends were 2 bases for V and 14 bases for J; bases not matched to a gene: 5.